The 15 T cell receptor beta chains presented below share a single source sample, sequenced in a study of blood T cell repertoires in COVID-19. Assay: immunoSEQ multiplex PCR; the TCRdb copy retains only in-frame clones and omits some. The table lists 300,000 to 350,000 clones, approximately 88% of them singletons. Sequences were obtained from PBMCs or T cells enriched from blood (not recorded which). Source of these receptors: a young man who had recovered from COVID-19.

This chain joins TRBV11-1 and TRBJ1-2; 7 nucleotides line up with TRBD1. V dropped 4 bases and J dropped 4; count of bases not matched to a gene: 6. Per the germline V gene, CDR1 is SGHAT and CDR2 is FQDESV (reference sequence). This CDR3 is 14 amino acids long. The CDR3 DNA reads as TGTGCCAGCAGCTCTGAGGGGGCAGGCTATGGCTACACCTTC. Protein product: CASSSEGAGYGYTF.

The table lists this clone with a count of one. The chain employs TRBV16 and TRBJ2-7; D not certain. The V end lost 0 bases, the J end lost 3 bases, and 3 bases lay between the germline ends. Germline V gives CDR1 KGHSY, CDR2 FQNENV. CDR3 length equals 12 residues. This CDR3 is CASSQSLYEQYF. As DNA, the CDR3 is TGTGCCAGCAGCCAATCTCTCTACGAGCAGTACTTC.

This clone occurred a few times. This sequence joins TRBV6-5 and TRBJ1-6; perhaps TRBD1 as D (5 bases). V shed 2 bases and J shed 8 bases, with 10 bases lying between them. The CDR3 is made up of 14 amino acids. Germline V CDR1 and CDR2: MNHEY, SVGAGI. For the CDR3, the DNA is TGTGCCAGCAGTTACGAGGGGAGGGATTCACCCCTCCACTTT. Amino acid sequence: CASSYEGRDSPLHF.

V gene TRBV28 combines with J gene TRBJ1-4, with 7 nucleotides matching TRBD1. CDR1 is MDHEN, CDR2 SYDVKM, per germline. This CDR3 region has 14 residues. V was pared by 8 bases and J by 7 bases, with 10 bases of the junction left unmatched. In DNA, the CDR3 is TGTGCCAGCCGTGAAAGGGGGCGGGCTGAAAAACTGTTTTTT. Its protein product is CASRERGRAEKLFF.

This chain links TRBV6-5 with TRBJ1-2; possibly TRBD1 for D (6 bases). Per the germline V gene, CDR1 is MNHEY and CDR2 is SVGAGI. The V gene lost 6 bases and the J gene lost 4 bases, with 12 bases spanning the gap. CDR3 length: 13 residues. The CDR3 nucleotides are TGTGCCAGCAGATATGACAGGTCCTATGGCTACACCTTC. Translated, it gives CASRYDRSYGYTF.

The chain has TRBV27 and TRBJ1-4, with TRBD1 matching over 7 bases. The CDR3 is made up of 13 amino acids. Looked up from germline, CDR1 is MNHEY and CDR2 is SMNVEV (reference sequence). J lost 14 bases, V lost 5 bases, and 11 bases had no gene match. The CDR3 protein is CASSQQGSRNLFF. As DNA, the CDR3 is TGTGCCAGCAGTCAACAGGGGTCGCGAAATCTGTTTTTT.

The V and J genes are TRBV2 and TRBJ1-1; 9 nucleotides agree with TRBD1. There are 13 residues in the CDR3. Germline assignment: CDR1 SNHLY and CDR2 FYNNEI. With 9 bases clipped from V and 4 bases from J, the junction kept 6 bases outside the gene matches. The CDR3 reads CARGTGRGTEAFF. The DNA for the CDR3 is TGTGCCAGGGGGACAGGGAGGGGCACTGAAGCTTTCTTT.

The J gene is TRBJ2-7, the V gene TRBV2; TRBD2 agrees at 9 bases. The CDR3 is 13 residues long. V lost 11 bases, J lost 0 bases, and 5 bases stayed unmatched. CDR1 SNHLY and CDR2 FYNNEI come from the germline V gene. CDR3 nucleotide sequence: TGTGCCGCCGAGCGGGGGGACTCCTACGAGCAGTACTTC. The encoded protein is CAAERGDSYEQYF.

This clone has a single count. The chain uses TRBV28 and TRBJ2-5; D might be TRBD1 (6 bases). With 3 bases removed from V and 2 bases from J, the gap between germline ends came to 10 bases. The CDR3 sequence is 14 residues long. Germline CDR1 reads MDHEN; CDR2 reads SYDVKM. The CDR3 region has the DNA TGTGCCAGCAGTTTGGACAGAAAACAAGAGACCCAGTACTTC. This codes for CASSLDRKQETQYF.

This chain connects TRBV24-1 to TRBJ1-1; D remains ambiguous. Germline V gene sequence: CDR1 KGHDR, CDR2 SFDVKD. The CDR3 has 13 amino acids. The germline V and J ends were trimmed by 3 bases and 0 bases, with 4 bases remaining between them. The CDR3 sequence: CATSDDMNTEAFF. CDR3 DNA: TGTGCCACCAGTGATGACATGAACACTGAAGCTTTCTTT.

The V and J genes are TRBV15 and TRBJ2-3, with TRBD2 identical over 8 bases. Looked up from germline, CDR1 is LNHNV and CDR2 is YYDKDF (reference sequence). This CDR3 has 16 amino acids. V was clipped by 1 base and J by 3 bases; unmatched bases: 6. CDR3 sequence reads: CATSRVGRGATDTQYF. CDR3 nucleotides: TGTGCCACCAGCAGAGTTGGGCGGGGGGCGACAGATACGCAGTATTTT.

The V gene is TRBV19, the J gene TRBJ1-4; the match to TRBD1 covers 8 bases. The CDR3 runs 16 residues. The J segment lost 8 bases and the V segment lost 3 bases, leaving 11 bases of the junction unmatched. Germline CDR1 and CDR2: LNHDA and SQIVND (reference sequence). The CDR3 DNA is TGTGCCAGTAGTATCCGAGGACAGGGAAGGGAGGAAAAACTGTTTTTT. It specifies CASSIRGQGREEKLFF.

This sequence joins TRBV28 and TRBJ1-3, with D perhaps TRBD1 (5 bases). V was clipped by 5 bases and J by 0 bases, with 8 bases between them. Germline CDR1 is MDHEN and CDR2 is SYDVKM. This CDR3 is 14 amino acids long. The CDR3 bases are TGTGCCAGCAGTGTCGACAGCTCTGGAAACACCATATATTTT. Translated, it gives CASSVDSSGNTIYF. The full variable domain, in which reference TRBV28 and TRBJ1-3 provide the parts outside the CDR3, is DVKVTQSSRYLVKRTGEKVFLECVQDMDHENMFWYRQDPGLGLRLIYFSYDVKMKEKGDIPEGYSVSREKKERFSLILESASTNQTSMYLCASSVDSSGNTIYFGEGSWLTVV.

The chain recombines TRBV10-1 with TRBJ2-1; tentatively, D is TRBD2 (6 bases). The CDR3 has 15 residues. Per the germline V gene, CDR1 is WNHNN and CDR2 is SYGVQD (reference sequence). The germline V and J ends were trimmed by 5 bases and 8 bases, with 19 bases remaining between them. For the CDR3, the DNA is TGCGCCAGCAGTAAGCGCGGGACCCCGGGGGATGAGCAGTTCTTC. Encoded protein: CASSKRGTPGDEQFF.

The CDR3 protein is CASSLTGDNAEAFF. CDR3 in DNA: TGTGCCAGCAGCTTGACAGGGGATAATGCTGAAGCTTTCTTT. V and J are TRBV28 and TRBJ1-1; TRBD1 matches 8 bases. V was clipped by 6 bases and J by 6 bases; unmatched bases: 9. The length of the CDR3 is 14 residues. From germline, CDR1 is MDHEN and CDR2 SYDVKM.